What follows is one T cell receptor (beta chain) and its context. The antigen is not known. This specimen comes from a study of shared clonotypes between healthy human individuals. A deep-level run was used for the assay. Method: immunoSEQ multiplex PCR; TCRdb's copy keeps in-frame clones and lacks some. This sample has over 2,000,000 clones, with around 95% found just once. Naive CD8 cells were CD45RO-negative, positively selected for CCR7, excluding terminally differentiated effector memory CD45RA+ cells. Study observations and caveats: In contrast to clonotypes shared by all four donors, non-shared clonotypes had lower generation probabilities. Several donors shared approximately 5% of their naive CD4 clonotypes.

This sequence originates from a young man in good health. Some clones in this sample may be carry-over from other donors' samples. The sequencing input was naive CD8+ T cells from PBMCs.

This CDR3 is CAISEDRGLNQPQHF. The CDR3 coding sequence is TGTGCCATCAGTGAGGACAGGGGGCTCAATCAGCCCCAGCATTTT. The chain recombines TRBV10-3 with TRBJ1-5, with 10 positions matching TRBD1. V shed 2 bases, J shed 3 bases, and the junction held 1 base outside the gene matches. Germline CDR1 ENHRY, CDR2 SYGVKD. The CDR3 has 15 residues.